The 27 T cell receptor beta chains presented below share a single source sample, sequenced in a study of blood T cell repertoires in COVID-19. Profiled with immunoSEQ multiplex PCR; TCRdb holds only in-frame clones, not every one. The sample lists 200,000 to 250,000 clones; almost 90% were seen once. The source material was PBMCs or T cells enriched from blood (not recorded which). Receptors were obtained from a young man who had been exposed to COVID-19.

V and J are TRBV3-1 (or the pseudogene TRBV3-2) and TRBJ1-1; no clear D. V was trimmed by 0 bases and J by 0 bases, leaving 2 bases between them. The CDR3 sequence is 13 residues long. CDR1 and CDR2 (germline): LGHDT, YNNKEL (reference sequence). In nucleotides, the CDR3 is TGTGCCAGCAGCCAAGACATGAACACTGAAGCTTTCTTT. Amino acids: CASSQDMNTEAFF.

V usage is TRBV6-6 and J usage is TRBJ1-1, with TRBD1 matching 11 bases. V lost 2 bases and J lost 7; bases outside the gene matches: 0. The CDR3 extends over 13 amino acids. Germline loops: CDR1 MNHNY, CDR2 SVGAGI (reference sequence). CDR3 loop: CASSYGTGGEAFF. Here the CDR3 DNA reads TGTGCCAGCAGTTACGGGACAGGGGGTGAAGCTTTCTTT.

The rearrangement links TRBV19 to TRBJ1-1; unclear D gene. With 2 bases removed from V and 3 bases from J, the gap between germline ends came to 19 bases. This CDR3 comprises 17 residues. Germline-derived CDR1 and CDR2 are LNHDA and SQIVND (reference sequence). The CDR3 DNA sequence: TGTGCCAGTAGTATATTCACCCGGTCGGGAAGAGACACTGAAGCTTTCTTT. This encodes CASSIFTRSGRDTEAFF.

This CDR3 reads CAWSVQGPTEAFF. CDR3 sequence (DNA): TGTGCCTGGAGTGTCCAGGGTCCCACTGAAGCTTTCTTT. The chain has TRBV30 and TRBJ1-1, with a possible D match to TRBD1 (5 bases). V gave up 0 bases and J gave up 4 bases, with 9 bases separating them. The germline V gene has CDR1 GTSNPN and CDR2 SVGIG (reference sequence). The CDR3 totals 13 residues.

The chain links TRBV11-3 to TRBJ1-2; D gene unclear. This CDR3 spans 12 amino acids. CDR1 and CDR2 (germline): SGHNT, YENEEA. Trimming shortened V by 2 bases and J by 5 bases, and 6 bases separated the two germline ends. CDR3 residues: CASSLNGYGYTF. In DNA, the CDR3 is TGTGCCAGCAGCTTAAACGGGTATGGCTACACCTTC.

The chain has TRBV5-4 and TRBJ2-7; D call uncertain. The germline V and J ends were trimmed by 1 base and 6 bases, with 8 bases remaining between them. Germline CDR1 and CDR2: SGHNT and YYREEE (reference sequence). CDR3 length equals 12 residues. CDR3 loop: CASSLLASEQYF. The CDR3 DNA sequence: TGTGCCAGCAGCTTGCTGGCAAGCGAGCAGTACTTC.

The chain combines TRBV5-1 with TRBJ2-1; 15 positions agree with TRBD2. Germline CDR1 reads SGHRS; CDR2 reads YFSETQ. The CDR3 is made up of 14 amino acids. J lost 14 bases, V lost 4 bases, and 7 bases had no gene match. The CDR3 loop reads CASSPRTSGGAEFF. In nucleotides, the CDR3 is TGCGCCAGCAGCCCCCGGACTAGCGGGGGGGCAGAGTTCTTC.

This clone was detected only once. The V and J genes are TRBV15 and TRBJ1-6; the D gene is possibly TRBD1 (6 bases). The CDR3 contains 16 residues. Germline V gives CDR1 LNHNV, CDR2 YYDKDF (reference sequence). V was cut by 0 bases and J by 6 bases, with 12 bases left in between. CDR3: CATSRDLDRSNSPLHF. The CDR3, as DNA: TGTGCCACCAGCAGAGACCTTGACAGGTCTAATTCACCCCTCCACTTT.

The CDR3 region has the DNA TGTGCCAGCTCACCACCAAGGGGGAGCACTGAAGCTTTCTTT. Its protein product is CASSPPRGSTEAFF. The V and J genes are TRBV18 and TRBJ1-1, with D possibly being TRBD1 (6 bases). The CDR3 loop spans 14 amino acids. Trimming took off 0 bases at V and 4 bases at J, with 9 bases between the two ends. Germline CDR1 and CDR2: KGHSH and LQKENI.

The chain recombines TRBV2 with TRBJ2-1; D gene ambiguous. Germline CDR1 and CDR2: SNHLY and FYNNEI. The CDR3 contains 12 residues. The V end lost 4 bases, the J end lost 5 bases, and 6 bases lay between the germline ends. CDR3 bases: TGTGCCAGCAGTGTGTCAGACAATGAGCAGTTCTTC. This translates into CASSVSDNEQFF.

The rearrangement joins TRBV15 to TRBJ1-1; no definite D call. Germline V lookup: CDR1 LNHNV, CDR2 YYDKDF (reference sequence). The V end was cut by 0 bases, the J end by 5 bases, with 19 bases between. The CDR3 spans 17 residues. CDR3 sequence reads: CATSREEVRSVDTEAFF. Written as DNA, the CDR3 is TGTGCCACCAGCAGAGAGGAGGTTCGGTCCGTTGATACTGAAGCTTTCTTT.

V and J are TRBV18 and TRBJ2-7; 10 bases agree with TRBD1. The CDR3 runs to 15 residues. Trimming at V came to 8 bases and at J to 4 bases, leaving 11 bases not matched to a gene. From germline, CDR1 is KGHSH and CDR2 LQKENI. The CDR3 region is CASNGDRGLFYEQYF. The CDR3 bases are TGTGCCAGCAACGGAGACAGGGGGCTCTTTTACGAGCAGTACTTC.

Concerning this clone: A read error is likely, as this CDR3 ends without the conserved phenylalanine or tryptophan. It is unclear where the CDR3 begins or ends on the DNA, so no DNA is shown, and the CDR3 is as TCRdb lists it. The chain joins TRBV2 to TRBJ1-1; TRBD1, the table's D call, was not compared with the DNA. Counting both end residues, the CDR3 totals 16 amino acids. The germline CDR1 and CDR2 sequences are SNHLY and FYNNEI. The CDR3 loop is CASSGNGIGGTGLTQG.

This chain connects TRBV6-1 to TRBJ1-2, with D maybe TRBD1 (5 bases). V lost 1 base to trimming and J lost 5 bases, with 20 bases between them. The V gene's germline CDR1 is MNHNS and CDR2 SASEGT. The CDR3 spans 17 residues. The CDR3 DNA sequence: TGTGCCAGCAGTGAAGTTGGCAGGGCCCTCTCTCGGTATGGCTACACCTTC. This translates into CASSEVGRALSRYGYTF.

The chain recombines TRBV7-7 with TRBJ2-5; 8 bases are shared with TRBD2. Trimming removed 1 base from V and 5 bases from J; junction bases left unmatched: 9. Germline CDR1 and CDR2: SSHAT and FNYEAQ (reference sequence). This CDR3 region has 16 residues. The DNA for the CDR3 is TGTGCCAGCAGCTTAGACCCGGGGGGGCCTTCGGAGACCCAGTACTTC. Translation: CASSLDPGGPSETQYF.

This clone was seen only once. The V gene is TRBV15, the J gene TRBJ1-5; D uncertain. Germline V gene sequence: CDR1 LNHNV, CDR2 YYDKDF (reference sequence). CDR3 size: 15 residues. Trimming removed 0 bases at V and 3 bases at J, with 9 bases between. This CDR3 reads CATSRENHFNQPQHF. CDR3 sequence (DNA): TGTGCCACCAGCAGAGAAAATCACTTCAATCAGCCCCAGCATTTT.

The gene calls are TRBV6-5 and TRBJ1-5, with D perhaps matching TRBD1 (5 bases). V was cut by 5 bases and J by 11 bases, with 22 bases left in between. From germline, CDR1 is MNHEY and CDR2 SVGAGI. The CDR3 runs 15 residues. CDR3 in DNA: TGTGCCAGCAGTCCAACCGGGGGGGTCAGACAAGCCCAGCATTTT. Protein product: CASSPTGGVRQAQHF.

The J gene is TRBJ2-5, the V gene TRBV9; D unresolved. Germline assignment: CDR1 SGDLS and CDR2 YYNGEE. The CDR3 totals 14 residues. V lost 4 bases to trimming and J lost 4 bases, with 14 bases between them. CDR3 bases: TGTGCCAGCAGCCGATCTTTTTCGGGAGAGACCCAGTACTTC. This codes for CASSRSFSGETQYF. Based on the CDR3 plus reference TRBV9 and TRBJ2-5, the full variable domain is DSGVTQTPKHLITATGQRVTLRCSPRSGDLSVYWYQQSLDQGLQFLIQYYNGEERAKGNILERFSAQQFPDLHSELNLSSLELGDSALYFCASSRSFSGETQYFGPGTRLLVL.

The chain carries TRBV29-1 and TRBJ1-1, with 7 bases aligning to TRBD1. There are 19 residues in the CDR3. Germline lookup yields CDR1 SQVTM and CDR2 ANQGSEA. Trimming removed 0 bases from V and 5 bases from J; junction bases left unmatched: 21. CDR3 coding DNA: TGCAGCGTTGAAGAACGATTGTTTCGGATCGACAGGGAGGATACTGAAGCTTTCTTT. Translation gives CSVEERLFRIDREDTEAFF.

The J gene is TRBJ2-2, the V gene TRBV5-1; a weak D match, TRBD1 (6 bases). Trimming took off 4 bases at V and 4 bases at J, with 14 bases between the two ends. The CDR3 spans 15 residues. Per germline, CDR1 SGHRS and CDR2 YFSETQ. DNA of the CDR3: TGCGCCAGCAGCAGCACAGGGCAGGGCACCGGGGAGCTGTTTTTT. This translates into CASSSTGQGTGELFF.

V is TRBV7-6 and J is TRBJ1-6, with D unresolved. Trimming pared 10 bases from V and 12 bases from J, leaving 10 bases between. CDR3 length: 10 amino acids. Germline CDR1 SGHVS, CDR2 FNYEAQ. The CDR3 region is CATYSQPLHF. The CDR3 DNA is TGTGCCACCTACAGTCAACCCCTCCACTTT.

The rearrangement uses TRBV9 and TRBJ2-3, with 9 bases lining up with TRBD1. Unmatched junction bases numbered 4, after V lost 3 bases and J lost 5 bases. The CDR3 contains 14 residues. Germline assignment: CDR1 SGDLS and CDR2 YYNGEE. This chain's CDR3 is CASSGGQGLDTQYF. CDR3 nucleotides: TGTGCCAGCAGCGGTGGACAGGGGTTAGATACGCAGTATTTT.

The chain employs TRBV7-2 and TRBJ1-6, with 9 bases fitting TRBD1. CDR3 length: 15 residues. V lost 5 bases, J lost 8 bases, and 7 bases stayed unmatched. From germline, CDR1 is SGHTA and CDR2 FQGNSA. CDR3 amino acids: CASSPDRGRDSPLHF. The CDR3 DNA follows: TGTGCCAGCAGCCCGGACAGGGGAAGGGATTCACCCCTCCACTTT.

The chain is built from TRBV2 and TRBJ2-5; D is possibly TRBD1 (5 bases). CDR1 SNHLY and CDR2 FYNNEI come from the germline V gene. This CDR3 is 11 amino acids long. The germline V and J ends were trimmed by 10 bases and 5 bases, with 11 bases remaining between them. CDR3 nucleotide sequence: TGTGCCACCCAGAAGGGGGAGACCCAGTACTTC. It yields the protein CATQKGETQYF.

The chain has TRBV7-2 and TRBJ1-2, with no clear D. The CDR3 is 13 amino acids. The V gene's germline CDR1 is SGHTA and CDR2 FQGNSA. V was cut by 5 bases and J by 0 bases, with 7 bases left in between. The chain's CDR3 is CASSQVANYGYTF. The CDR3 coding sequence is TGTGCCAGCAGCCAAGTAGCTAACTATGGCTACACCTTC.

The chain combines TRBV18 with TRBJ2-7; a weak D match, TRBD2 (5 bases). The CDR3 has 15 amino acids. In germline, CDR1 is KGHSH, CDR2 LQKENI. Trimming took off 6 bases at V and 3 bases at J, with 18 bases between the two ends. The CDR3 DNA reads TGTGCCAGCTCTCGGAATCGGGGAACCAACTACGAGCAGTACTTC. Encoded protein: CASSRNRGTNYEQYF.

This chain connects TRBV11-2 to TRBJ2-7, with D perhaps matching TRBD2 (6 bases). The germline V gene has CDR1 SGHAT and CDR2 FQNNGV. V shed 4 bases and J shed 2 bases, with 9 bases lying between them. This CDR3 has 13 residues. CDR3 bases: TGTGCCAGCAGCTCGACTAGTACCTACGAGCAGTACTTC. Encoded protein: CASSSTSTYEQYF.